This TCR beta chain stems from a study of cytomegalovirus exposure and HLA in healthy donors. As for this clone: The target antigen is unknown.

This CDR3 has 15 residues. The J segment lost 3 bases and the V segment lost 0 bases, leaving 6 bases of the junction unmatched. The germline CDR1 and CDR2 sequences are SGDLS and YYNGEE. PCR involved 60 Vbeta and 13 Jbeta primers. TCRdb's table, derived via immunoSEQ multiplex PCR, lists solely in-frame clones and lacks some. The sample lists about 150,000 clones, 63% occurring once. The study, taken as a whole, reports: Investigators reported around 150 TCR beta chains as tied to cytomegalovirus.

The sequence was obtained from an older woman in good health and CMV-seropositive. The genes are TRBV9 and TRBJ2-7, with 7 nucleotides matching TRBD2. What was sequenced was PBMCs. CDR3 loop: CASSVAPGLNYEQYF. The CDR3 DNA reads as TGTGCCAGCAGCGTAGCCCCGGGACTAAACTACGAGCAGTACTTC.